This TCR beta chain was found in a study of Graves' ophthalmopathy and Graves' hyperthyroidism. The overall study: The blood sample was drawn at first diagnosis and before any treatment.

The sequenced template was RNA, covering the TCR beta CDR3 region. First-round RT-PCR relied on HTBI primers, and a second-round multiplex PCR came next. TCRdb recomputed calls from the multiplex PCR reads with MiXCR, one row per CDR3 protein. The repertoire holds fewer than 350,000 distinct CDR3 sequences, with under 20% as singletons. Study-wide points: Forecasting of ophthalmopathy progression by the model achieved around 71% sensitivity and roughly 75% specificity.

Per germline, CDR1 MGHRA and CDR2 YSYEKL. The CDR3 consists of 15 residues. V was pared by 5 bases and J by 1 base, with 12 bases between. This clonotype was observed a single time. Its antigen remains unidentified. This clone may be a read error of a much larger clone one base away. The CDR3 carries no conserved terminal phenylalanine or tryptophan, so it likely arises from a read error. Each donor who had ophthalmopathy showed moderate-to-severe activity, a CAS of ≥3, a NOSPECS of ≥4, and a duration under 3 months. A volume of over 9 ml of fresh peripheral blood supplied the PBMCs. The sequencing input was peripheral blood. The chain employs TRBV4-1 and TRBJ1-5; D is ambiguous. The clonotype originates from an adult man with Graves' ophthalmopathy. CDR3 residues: CASSDRPLSNQPQHV. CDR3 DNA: TGCGCCAGCAGCGACCGGCCGTTAAGCAATCAGCCCCAGCATGTT.